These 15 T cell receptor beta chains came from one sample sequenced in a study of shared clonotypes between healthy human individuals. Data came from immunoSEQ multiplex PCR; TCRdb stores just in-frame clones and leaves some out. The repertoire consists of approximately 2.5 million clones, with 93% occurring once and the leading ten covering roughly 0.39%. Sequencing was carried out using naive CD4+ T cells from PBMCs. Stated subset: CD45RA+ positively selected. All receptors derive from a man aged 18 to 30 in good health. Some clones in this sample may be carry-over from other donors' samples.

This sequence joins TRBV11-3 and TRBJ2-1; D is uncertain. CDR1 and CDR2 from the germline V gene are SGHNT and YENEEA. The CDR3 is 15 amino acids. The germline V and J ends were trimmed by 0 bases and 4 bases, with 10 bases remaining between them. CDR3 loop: CASSLDPDIYNEQFF. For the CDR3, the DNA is TGTGCCAGCAGCTTAGATCCGGATATTTACAATGAGCAGTTCTTC.

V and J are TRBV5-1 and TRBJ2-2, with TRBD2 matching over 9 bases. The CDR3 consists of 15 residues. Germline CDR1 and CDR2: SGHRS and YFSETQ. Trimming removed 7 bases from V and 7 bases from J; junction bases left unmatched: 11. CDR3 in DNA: TGCGCCAGCCTTTCCTTAGCGGGAGCGGTCGGGGAGCTGTTTTTT. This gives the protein CASLSLAGAVGELFF.

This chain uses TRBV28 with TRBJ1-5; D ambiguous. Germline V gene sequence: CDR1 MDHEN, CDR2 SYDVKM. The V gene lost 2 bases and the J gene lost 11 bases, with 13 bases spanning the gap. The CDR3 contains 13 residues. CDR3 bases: TGTGCCAGCAGTTTACCTCACCTGTCAGCCCAGCATTTT. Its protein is CASSLPHLSAQHF.

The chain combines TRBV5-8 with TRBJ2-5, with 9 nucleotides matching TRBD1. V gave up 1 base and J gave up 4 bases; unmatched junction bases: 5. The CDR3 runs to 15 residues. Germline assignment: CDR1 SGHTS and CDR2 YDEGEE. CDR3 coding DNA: TGTGCCAGCAGCTTGAGGGACAGGGCCCGAGAGACCCAGTACTTC. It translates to CASSLRDRARETQYF. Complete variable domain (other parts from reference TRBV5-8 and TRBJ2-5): EAGVTQSPTHLIKTRGQQATLRCSPISGHTSVYWYQQALGLGLQFLLWYDEGEERNRGNFPPRFSGRQFPNYSSELNVNALELEDSALYLCASSLRDRARETQYFGPGTRLLVL.

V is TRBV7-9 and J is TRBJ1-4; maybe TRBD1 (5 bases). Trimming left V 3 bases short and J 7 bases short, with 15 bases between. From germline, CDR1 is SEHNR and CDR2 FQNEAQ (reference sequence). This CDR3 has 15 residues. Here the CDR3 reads CASSLGTDASEKLFF. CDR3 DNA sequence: TGTGCCAGCAGCTTGGGGACGGACGCAAGTGAAAAACTGTTTTTT.

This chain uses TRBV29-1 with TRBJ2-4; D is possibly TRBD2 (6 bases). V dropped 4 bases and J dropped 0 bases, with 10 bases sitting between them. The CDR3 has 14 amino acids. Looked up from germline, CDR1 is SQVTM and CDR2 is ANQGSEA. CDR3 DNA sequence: TGCAGCGTTGCGGCGGGGCTAGCCAAAAACATTCAGTACTTC. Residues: CSVAAGLAKNIQYF. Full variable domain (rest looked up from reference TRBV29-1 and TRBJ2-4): SAVISQKPSRDICQRGTSLTIQCQVDSQVTMMFWYRQQPGQSLTLIATANQGSEATYESGFVIDKFPISRPNLTFSTLTVSNMSPEDSSIYLCSVAAGLAKNIQYFGAGTRLSVL.

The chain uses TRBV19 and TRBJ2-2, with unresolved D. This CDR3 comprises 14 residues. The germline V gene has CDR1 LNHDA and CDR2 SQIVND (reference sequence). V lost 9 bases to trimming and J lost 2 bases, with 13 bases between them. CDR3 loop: CASRGVLNTGELFF. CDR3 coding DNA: TGTGCCAGCCGTGGGGTCCTAAACACCGGGGAGCTGTTTTTT.

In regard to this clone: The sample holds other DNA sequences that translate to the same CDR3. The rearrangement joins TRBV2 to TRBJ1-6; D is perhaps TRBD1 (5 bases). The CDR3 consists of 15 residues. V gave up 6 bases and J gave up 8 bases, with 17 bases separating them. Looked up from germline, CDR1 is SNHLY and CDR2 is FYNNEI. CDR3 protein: CASSGQRGRDSPLHF. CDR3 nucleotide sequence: TGTGCCAGCAGCGGACAACGGGGCAGAGATTCACCCCTCCACTTT.

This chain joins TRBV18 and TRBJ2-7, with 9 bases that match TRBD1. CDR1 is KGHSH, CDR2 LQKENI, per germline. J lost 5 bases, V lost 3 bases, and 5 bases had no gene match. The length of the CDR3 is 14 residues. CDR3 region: CASSPRDRANEQYF. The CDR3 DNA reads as TGTGCCAGCTCACCCCGGGACAGGGCCAACGAGCAGTACTTC.

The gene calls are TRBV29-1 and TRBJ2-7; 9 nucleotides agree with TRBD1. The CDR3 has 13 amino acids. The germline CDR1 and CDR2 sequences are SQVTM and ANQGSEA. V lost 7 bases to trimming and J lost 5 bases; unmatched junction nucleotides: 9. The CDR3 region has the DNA TGCAGCGGTTGGGGACAGGGTGGCCACGAGCAGTACTTC. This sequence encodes CSGWGQGGHEQYF.

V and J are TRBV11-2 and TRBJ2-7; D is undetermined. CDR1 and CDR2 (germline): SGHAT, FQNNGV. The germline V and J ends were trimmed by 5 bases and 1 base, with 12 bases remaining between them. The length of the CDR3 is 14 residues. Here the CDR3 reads CASSPRTLSYEQYF. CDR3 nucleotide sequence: TGTGCCAGCAGCCCCAGAACGTTATCCTACGAGCAGTACTTC.

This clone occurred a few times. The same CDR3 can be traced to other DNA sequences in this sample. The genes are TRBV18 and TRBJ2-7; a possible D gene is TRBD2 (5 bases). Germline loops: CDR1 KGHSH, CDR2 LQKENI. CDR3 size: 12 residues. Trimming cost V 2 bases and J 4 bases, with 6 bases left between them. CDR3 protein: CASSPTGYEQYF. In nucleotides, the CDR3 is TGTGCCAGCTCACCAACGGGGTACGAGCAGTACTTC.

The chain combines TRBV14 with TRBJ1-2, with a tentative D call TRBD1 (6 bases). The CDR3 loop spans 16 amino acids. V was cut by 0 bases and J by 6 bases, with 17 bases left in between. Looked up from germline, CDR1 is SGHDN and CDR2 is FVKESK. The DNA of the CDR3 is TGTGCCAGCAGCCAAGATCGGGGCAGGGGCCCACATGGCTACACCTTC. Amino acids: CASSQDRGRGPHGYTF.

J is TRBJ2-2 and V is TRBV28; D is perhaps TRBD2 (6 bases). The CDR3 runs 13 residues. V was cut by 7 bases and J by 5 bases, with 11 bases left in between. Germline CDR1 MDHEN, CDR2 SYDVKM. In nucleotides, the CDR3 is TGTGCCAGCACTCTGGAGGGGACCGGGGAGCTGTTTTTT. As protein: CASTLEGTGELFF.

The CDR3 nucleotides read TGTGCCAGCAGCCAAGGAATCCTAGCTGAAGATACGCAGTATTTT. Translating gives CASSQGILAEDTQYF. The V and J genes are TRBV4-2 and TRBJ2-3; possibly TRBD2 for D (5 bases). This CDR3 has 15 residues. Deletions cut 1 base from V and 5 bases from J, with 13 bases between. Germline loops: CDR1 LGHNA, CDR2 YNFKEQ.